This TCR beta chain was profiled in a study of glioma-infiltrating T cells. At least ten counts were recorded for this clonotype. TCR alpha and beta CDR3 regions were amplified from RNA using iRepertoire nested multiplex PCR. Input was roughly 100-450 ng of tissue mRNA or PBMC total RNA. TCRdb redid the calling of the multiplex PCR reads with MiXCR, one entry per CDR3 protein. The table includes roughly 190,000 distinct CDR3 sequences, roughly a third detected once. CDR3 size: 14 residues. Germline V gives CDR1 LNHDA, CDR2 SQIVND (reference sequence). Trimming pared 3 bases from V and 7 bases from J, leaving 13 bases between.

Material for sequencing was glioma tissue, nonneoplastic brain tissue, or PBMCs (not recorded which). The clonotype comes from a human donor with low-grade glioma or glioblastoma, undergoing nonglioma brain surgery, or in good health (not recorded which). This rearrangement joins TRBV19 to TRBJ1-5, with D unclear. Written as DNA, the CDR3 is TGTGCCAGTAGTATTAGGGAACGCGGCCAGCCCCAGCATTTT. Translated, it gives CASSIRERGQPQHF.